A single sample gave rise to the 8 T cell receptor beta chains below, sequenced in a study of OX40 agonist ivuxolimab in advanced cancers. TCRdb's table, derived via immunoSEQ multiplex PCR, lists solely in-frame clones and lacks some. The table lists just over 80,000 clones, approximately 90% of them singletons. The source was CD4+ or CD8+ T cells sorted from blood, collected in a trial of the OX40 agonist ivuxolimab. The receptors come from an adult with an advanced solid tumor such as melanoma, head and neck, liver or kidney cancer.

The V gene is TRBV21-1, the J gene TRBJ1-5. TRBV21-1 represents a pseudogene. The CDR3 loop spans 17 amino acids. CDR3 sequence reads: CASSKARPWDSNQPQHF. The CDR3 nucleotides are TGTGCCAGCAGCAAAGCCCGCCCATGGGACAGCAATCAGCCCCAGCATTTT.

V and J are TRBV7-3 and TRBJ2-5, with unresolved D. V dropped 5 bases and J dropped 5 bases, with 12 bases sitting between them. Germline V lookup: CDR1 SGHTA, CDR2 FQGTGA. The CDR3 runs to 13 residues. The CDR3 spells CASSTKVEETQYF. The CDR3 coding sequence is TGTGCCAGCAGCACAAAGGTGGAGGAGACCCAGTACTTC.

The V and J genes are TRBV7-9 and TRBJ2-3, with TRBD2 identical over 10 bases. Germline CDR1 SEHNR, CDR2 FQNEAQ (reference sequence). There are 16 residues in the CDR3. V lost 5 bases, J lost 2 bases, and 7 bases stayed unmatched. Here the CDR3 reads CASSPGTSAVTDTQYF. CDR3 nucleotides: TGTGCCAGCAGCCCCGGGACTAGCGCGGTCACAGATACGCAGTATTTT.

J is TRBJ2-3 and V is TRBV19; D ambiguous. The V gene lost 2 bases and the J gene lost 5 bases, with 5 bases spanning the gap. The germline gives CDR1 LNHDA, CDR2 SQIVND (reference sequence). The CDR3 loop spans 12 amino acids. In DNA form, the CDR3 reads TGTGCCAGTAGTATAACAAGAGATACGCAGTATTTT. It codes for CASSITRDTQYF.

The chain employs TRBV6-5 and TRBJ1-5, with D hard to call. The CDR3 runs to 13 residues. The germline V and J ends were trimmed by 3 bases and 3 bases, with 6 bases remaining between them. Germline CDR1 MNHEY, CDR2 SVGAGI. The CDR3 here is CASSYGVNQPQHF. CDR3 nucleotide sequence: TGTGCCAGCAGTTATGGGGTCAATCAGCCCCAGCATTTT.

The chain joins TRBV6-1 to TRBJ1-2, with D tentatively TRBD1 (6 bases). Trimming removed 5 bases at V and 4 bases at J, with 11 bases between. The CDR3 is made up of 13 amino acids. The germline V gene encodes CDR1 MNHNS and CDR2 SASEGT. The CDR3 spells CASSPDSFYGYTF. The CDR3 DNA reads as TGTGCCAGCAGTCCGGACAGTTTCTATGGCTACACCTTC.

The V and J genes are TRBV5-1 and TRBJ1-1; D might be TRBD1 (6 bases). V was pared by 0 bases and J by 4 bases, with 16 bases between. The CDR3 contains 16 residues. The germline V gene encodes CDR1 SGHRS and CDR2 YFSETQ. The CDR3, as DNA: TGCGCCAGCAGCTTGGCGACCGGGACACATGGCACTGAAGCTTTCTTT. Its protein product is CASSLATGTHGTEAFF.

This clone was recorded once. The rearrangement uses TRBV6-6 and TRBJ2-3, with D perhaps being TRBD1 or TRBD2 (5 bases each). The CDR3 covers 15 residues. Trimming removed 0 bases from V and 5 bases from J, with 12 bases in between. Germline assignment: CDR1 MNHNY and CDR2 SVGAGI (reference sequence). In DNA, the CDR3 is TGTGCCAGCAGTTACTCGACAATGAGGGGAGATACGCAGTATTTT. Protein product: CASSYSTMRGDTQYF.